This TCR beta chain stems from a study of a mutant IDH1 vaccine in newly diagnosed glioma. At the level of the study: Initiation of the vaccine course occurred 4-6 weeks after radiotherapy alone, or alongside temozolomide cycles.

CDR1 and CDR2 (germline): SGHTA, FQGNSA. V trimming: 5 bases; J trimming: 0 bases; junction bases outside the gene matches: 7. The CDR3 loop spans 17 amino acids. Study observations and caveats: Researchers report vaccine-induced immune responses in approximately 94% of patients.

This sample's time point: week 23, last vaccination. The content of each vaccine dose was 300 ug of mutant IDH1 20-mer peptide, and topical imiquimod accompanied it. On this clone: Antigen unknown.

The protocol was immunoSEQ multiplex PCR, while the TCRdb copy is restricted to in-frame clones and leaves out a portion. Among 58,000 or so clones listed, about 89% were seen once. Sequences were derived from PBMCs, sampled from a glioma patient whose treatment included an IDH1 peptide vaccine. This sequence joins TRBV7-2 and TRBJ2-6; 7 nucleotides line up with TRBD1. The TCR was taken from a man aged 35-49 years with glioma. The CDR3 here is CASSPGQIDSGANVLTF. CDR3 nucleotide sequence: TGTGCCAGCAGCCCGGGACAGATCGACTCTGGGGCCAACGTCCTGACTTTC.